These 23 T cell receptor beta chains were sequenced from one sample in a study of T cell responses to AZD1222 COVID-19 vaccine. Sequencing used immunoSEQ multiplex PCR; TCRdb keeps in-frame clones, though not all of them. The data contain roughly 110,000 clones, around 90% of them singletons. This specimen consisted of peripheral blood, obtained 28 days after the second AZD1222 dose. These receptors were collected from an adult who received the AZD1222 COVID-19 vaccine.

V and J are TRBV7-2 and TRBJ1-2; D unresolved. The V gene lost 2 bases and the J gene lost 4 bases, with 5 bases spanning the gap. The CDR3 length is 12 residues. Per germline, CDR1 SGHTA and CDR2 FQGNSA. The CDR3 here is CASSLSGYGYTF. The CDR3 DNA is TGTGCCAGCAGCTTATCGGGCTATGGCTACACCTTC.

Regarding this clone: Different DNA sequences within this sample yield the same CDR3. This rearrangement joins TRBV7-9 to TRBJ1-3, with D perhaps matching TRBD1 (5 bases). V was pared by 0 bases and J by 3 bases, with 9 bases between. The CDR3 has 15 amino acids. The germline V gene encodes CDR1 SEHNR and CDR2 FQNEAQ (reference sequence). The CDR3: CASSLAAGLGNTIYF. CDR3 in DNA: TGTGCCAGCAGCTTAGCGGCAGGGCTTGGAAACACCATATATTTT.

The chain couples TRBV24-1 to TRBJ2-7; the match to TRBD1 covers 7 bases. There are 12 residues in the CDR3. V shed 9 bases and J 0 bases; nucleotides not matched to a gene: 1. The germline V gene has CDR1 KGHDR and CDR2 SFDVKD. The CDR3 bases are TGTGCCACCTCAGGGGGCTCCTACGAGCAGTACTTC. Its protein is CATSGGSYEQYF.

This clone was observed a single time. In DNA, the CDR3 is TGTGCCAGCAGTTTACCGTACGGAAACACCATATATTTT. Translated, it gives CASSLPYGNTIYF. The chain uses TRBV12-3 or TRBV12-4 and TRBJ1-3; no definite D call. The CDR3 loop spans 13 amino acids. The germline V and J ends were trimmed by 2 bases and 4 bases, with 6 bases remaining between them.

V gene TRBV30 combines with J gene TRBJ2-3, with TRBD2 matching 9 bases. CDR1 and CDR2 (germline): GTSNPN, SVGIG (reference sequence). J lost 7 bases, V lost 2 bases, and 13 bases had no gene match. The CDR3 contains 16 residues. The CDR3 reads CAWSTSRGGARNTQYF. CDR3 DNA: TGTGCCTGGAGTACCTCCCGCGGGGGGGCCCGAAATACGCAGTATTTT. The full variable domain, completed using reference TRBV30 and TRBJ2-3, is SQTIHQWPATLVQPVGSPLSLECTVEGTSNPNLYWYRQAAGRGLQLLFYSVGIGQISSEVPQNLSASRPQDRQFILSSKKLLLSDSGFYLCAWSTSRGGARNTQYFGPGTRLTVL.

The chain joins TRBV6-5 to TRBJ1-2; unclear D gene. This CDR3 is 11 amino acids long. V was pared by 7 bases and J by 3 bases, with 6 bases between. Germline loops: CDR1 MNHEY, CDR2 SVGAGI. The chain's CDR3 is CASKKDYGYTF. DNA for the CDR3: TGTGCCAGCAAAAAGGACTATGGCTACACCTTC.

The V and J genes are TRBV28 and TRBJ2-7; the D gene is possibly TRBD2 (5 bases). The CDR3 sequence is 13 residues long. Trimming cost V 3 bases and J 3 bases, with 9 bases left between them. CDR1 MDHEN and CDR2 SYDVKM come from the germline V gene. The CDR3 loop is CASSFGVNYEQYF. The CDR3 DNA reads as TGTGCCAGCAGTTTCGGGGTAAACTACGAGCAGTACTTC.

The chain couples TRBV20-1 to TRBJ1-1; D not resolved. Germline loops: CDR1 DFQATT, CDR2 SNEGSKA (reference sequence). V lost 4 bases and J lost 11, with 14 bases in between. This CDR3 contains 11 residues. CDR3 in amino acids: CSATPAFDAFF. The CDR3 nucleotides are TGCAGTGCTACCCCAGCCTTTGACGCTTTCTTT.

The V call is TRBV6-5, the J call TRBJ1-4; 8 bases are a match to TRBD1. The germline V gene encodes CDR1 MNHEY and CDR2 SVGAGI. The CDR3 runs to 15 residues. Trimming removed 5 bases from V and 3 bases from J; junction bases left unmatched: 5. The CDR3 bases are TGTGCCAGCAGTCTGGGGGACAGGTCTAATGAAAAACTGTTTTTT. Translated, it gives CASSLGDRSNEKLFF.

V usage is TRBV3-1 (or the pseudogene TRBV3-2) and J usage is TRBJ1-1; 7 nucleotides agree with TRBD1. This CDR3 has 13 amino acids. Germline-derived CDR1 and CDR2 are LGHDT and YNNKEL (reference sequence). V lost 6 bases to trimming and J lost 2 bases; unmatched junction nucleotides: 3. The CDR3, as DNA: TGTGCCAGCAGTCGACAGGGTAACACTGAAGCTTTCTTT. This codes for CASSRQGNTEAFF.

The table lists this clone with a count of one. The V and J genes are TRBV29-1 and TRBJ1-2, with a weak D call TRBD1 (5 bases). This CDR3 comprises 15 residues. V lost 4 bases, J lost 7 bases, and 22 bases lay in between. Germline lookup yields CDR1 SQVTM and CDR2 ANQGSEA. The CDR3 here is CSVARDRDGGFGYTF. CDR3 DNA sequence: TGCAGCGTTGCGAGGGACCGGGACGGGGGGTTTGGCTACACCTTC.

The V and J genes are TRBV19 and TRBJ1-5; 10 positions agree with TRBD1. Germline CDR1 is LNHDA and CDR2 is SQIVND (reference sequence). J lost 4 bases, V lost 5 bases, and 11 bases had no gene match. CDR3 length: 17 amino acids. In DNA form, the CDR3 reads TGTGCCAGTAGTCCGGGACAGGGGCGCAAGTCTAATCAGCCCCAGCATTTT. Translated: CASSPGQGRKSNQPQHF.

V usage is TRBV6-2 or TRBV6-3 and J usage is TRBJ2-7; D not certain. CDR1 is MNHEY, CDR2 SVGEGT, per germline. The CDR3 has 12 amino acids. V dropped 2 bases and J dropped 3 bases, with 5 bases sitting between them. In DNA form, the CDR3 reads TGTGCCAGCAGTTACGATAACTACGAGCAGTACTTC. It codes for CASSYDNYEQYF.

The V and J genes are TRBV4-2 and TRBJ2-2; maybe TRBD1 (5 bases). The V gene's germline CDR1 is LGHNA and CDR2 YNFKEQ. This CDR3 spans 16 amino acids. Trimming cost V 4 bases and J 4 bases, with 16 bases left between them. The CDR3, as DNA: TGTGCCAGCAGCCCTAAACCTACAGGTGGCACCGGGGAGCTGTTTTTT. It specifies CASSPKPTGGTGELFF.

V usage is TRBV7-9 and J usage is TRBJ1-5; 10 bases match TRBD1. Trimming cost V 4 bases and J 2 bases; bases outside gene matches: 5. Per germline, CDR1 SEHNR and CDR2 FQNEAQ (reference sequence). The CDR3 runs to 16 residues. CDR3 sequence reads: CASSSGQGGGNQPQHF. In DNA, the CDR3 is TGTGCCAGCAGCTCCGGACAGGGGGGTGGCAATCAGCCCCAGCATTTT.

This rearrangement joins TRBV7-2 to TRBJ2-3; D is unresolved. The CDR3 extends over 15 amino acids. V was pared by 1 base and J by 1 base, with 9 bases between. Looked up from germline, CDR1 is SGHTA and CDR2 is FQGNSA. The CDR3 DNA reads TGTGCCAGCAGCTTAGGCCGGCCGGGCACAGATACGCAGTATTTT. As protein: CASSLGRPGTDTQYF.

This clone has only one observation. The chain combines TRBV7-8 with TRBJ1-4; 10 bases align to TRBD1. Germline V CDR1 and CDR2: SGHVS, FQNEAQ. The trim removed 4 bases at V and 4 bases at J, leaving 9 bases unmatched. The CDR3 is 17 residues long. CDR3 coding DNA: TGTGCCAGCAGCTCTCTCCCGGGACAGGGGCTTAATGAAAAACTGTTTTTT. It is translated as CASSSLPGQGLNEKLFF.

In this sample, this clone turned up once. The V call is TRBV5-1, the J call TRBJ2-6; 7 bases line up with TRBD1. Germline values: CDR1 SGHRS, CDR2 YFSETQ. The J segment lost 2 bases and the V segment lost 5 bases, leaving 4 bases of the junction unmatched. The CDR3 is 15 amino acids. CDR3 DNA sequence: TGCGCCAGCAGGCAGGGGGTTACTGGGGCCAACGTCCTGACTTTC. Its protein product is CASRQGVTGANVLTF.

V is TRBV5-5 and J is TRBJ1-5; no clear D. V was cut by 1 base and J by 3 bases, with 5 bases left in between. Germline loops: CDR1 SGHKS, CDR2 YYEKEE (reference sequence). The CDR3 has 13 residues. The CDR3 DNA reads TGTGCCAGCAGCTTGCAGACCAATCAGCCCCAGCATTTT. Amino acids: CASSLQTNQPQHF.

The chain links TRBV5-6 to TRBJ1-2, with a weak D call TRBD1 (5 bases). The V and J ends lost 2 bases and 1 base respectively, with 9 bases between them. The germline V gene encodes CDR1 SGHDT and CDR2 YYEEEE. CDR3 length: 14 residues. CDR3 region: CASSLQGDNYGYTF. As DNA, the CDR3 is TGTGCCAGCAGCTTACAAGGGGATAACTATGGCTACACCTTC. The full variable domain, in which reference TRBV5-6 and TRBJ1-2 provide the parts outside the CDR3, is DAGVTQSPTHLIKTRGQQVTLRCSPKSGHDTVSWYQQALGQGPQFIFQYYEEEERQRGNFPDRFSGHQFPNYSSELNVNALLLGDSALYLCASSLQGDNYGYTFGSGTRLTVV.

V is TRBV5-4 and J is TRBJ2-7; D remains ambiguous. V was clipped by 3 bases and J by 0 bases, with 4 bases between them. The CDR3 covers 12 residues. Germline V CDR1 and CDR2: SGHNT, YYREEE (reference sequence). The CDR3 DNA is TGTGCCAGCAGCTCCAGCTCCTACGAGCAGTACTTC. Protein sequence: CASSSSSYEQYF.

This clone was counted once. V gene TRBV18 combines with J gene TRBJ1-5; D unresolved. V lost 1 base and J 0 bases, leaving 7 bases between the germline ends. The germline gives CDR1 KGHSH, CDR2 LQKENI. The CDR3 has 15 amino acids. CDR3 nucleotide sequence: TGTGCCAGCTCACCACAGGCAAATAGCAATCAGCCCCAGCATTTT. This codes for CASSPQANSNQPQHF.

This clone was counted between two and nine times. The rearrangement uses TRBV6-5 and TRBJ1-2; TRBD1 aligns across 7 bases. Trimming took 0 bases from V and 1 from J; bases not matched to a gene: 5. CDR3 length: 16 residues. Germline CDR1 and CDR2: MNHEY and SVGAGI. The CDR3 region is CASSYSWTGINYGYTF. The CDR3 nucleotides are TGTGCCAGCAGTTACTCCTGGACAGGAATTAACTATGGCTACACCTTC.